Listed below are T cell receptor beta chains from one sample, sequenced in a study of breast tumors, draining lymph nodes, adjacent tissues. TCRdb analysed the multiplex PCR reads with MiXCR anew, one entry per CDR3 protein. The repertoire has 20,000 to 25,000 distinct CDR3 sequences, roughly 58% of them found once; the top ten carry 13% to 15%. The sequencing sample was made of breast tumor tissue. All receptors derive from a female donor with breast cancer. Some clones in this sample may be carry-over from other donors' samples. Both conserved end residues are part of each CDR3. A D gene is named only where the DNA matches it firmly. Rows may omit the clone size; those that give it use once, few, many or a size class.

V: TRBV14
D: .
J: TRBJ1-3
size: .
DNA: TGTGCCAGCAGCCAAAAGGGAGGAGGAGTTACCTCTAGAAACACCATATATTTT
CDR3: CASSQKGGGVTSRNTIYF

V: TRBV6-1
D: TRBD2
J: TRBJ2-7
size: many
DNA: TGTGCCAGCAGTGAATCGCGGGGGGCCAACCGGGGGCAGTACTTC
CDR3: CASSESRGANRGQYF

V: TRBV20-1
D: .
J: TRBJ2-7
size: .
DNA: TGCAGTGTGGCTGGGGACGCAAAGTCCTCCGAGCAGTACTTC
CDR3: CSVAGDAKSSEQYF

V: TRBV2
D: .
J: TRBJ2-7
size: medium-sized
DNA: TGTGCCACCCTATCCAGCTCCTACGAGCAGTACTTC
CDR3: CATLSSSYEQYF

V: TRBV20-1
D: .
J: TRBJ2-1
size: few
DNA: TGCAGTGCTAGGCTGCCCGGGCGAGGGGACAATGAGCAGTTCTTC
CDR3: CSARLPGRGDNEQFF

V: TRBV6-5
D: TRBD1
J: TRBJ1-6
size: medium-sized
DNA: TGTGCCAGCAGACCCGGGACAGGAGATAATTCACCCCTCCACTTT
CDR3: CASRPGTGDNSPLHF

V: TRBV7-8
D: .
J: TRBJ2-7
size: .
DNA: TGTGCCAGCAGCTTAACCGGCCAGGCTAGAAGAGGGCTACCTTCCTACGAGCAGTACTTC
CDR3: CASSLTGQARRGLPSYEQYF

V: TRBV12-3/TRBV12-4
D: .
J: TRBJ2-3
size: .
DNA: TGTGCCAGCAGCCGTCTTGATACGCAGTATTTT
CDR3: CASSRLDTQYF

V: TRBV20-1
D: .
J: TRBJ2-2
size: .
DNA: TGCAGTGCTAGTGCCCTGGGGGGCGGGGAGCTGTTTTTT
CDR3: CSASALGGGELFF

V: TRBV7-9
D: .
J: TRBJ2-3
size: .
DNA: TGTGCCAGCAGCTTAGGAGCCACAGATACGCAGTATTTT
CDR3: CASSLGATDTQYF

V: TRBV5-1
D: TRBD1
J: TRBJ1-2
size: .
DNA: TGCGCCAGCAGCTTGGGCCTCGACAGGGCGGACAACGGCTACACCTTC
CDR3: CASSLGLDRADNGYTF

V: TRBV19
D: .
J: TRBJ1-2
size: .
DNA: TGTGCCAGTAGTATTATCGGAGGGCCCGATGGCTACACCTTC
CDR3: CASSIIGGPDGYTF

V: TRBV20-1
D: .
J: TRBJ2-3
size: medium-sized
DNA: TGCAGTGCTAGGGGCCAAAGCACAGATACGCAGTATTTT
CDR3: CSARGQSTDTQYF

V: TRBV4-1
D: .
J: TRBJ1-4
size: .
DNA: TGCGCCAGCAGCCAAGATCTTGGGACGACTAATGAAAAACTGTTTTTT
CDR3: CASSQDLGTTNEKLFF

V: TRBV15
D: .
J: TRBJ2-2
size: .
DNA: TGTGCCACCAGCAGAGGACAGATAAACACCGGGGAGCTGTTTTTT
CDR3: CATSRGQINTGELFF

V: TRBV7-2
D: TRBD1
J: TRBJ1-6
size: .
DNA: TGTGCCAGCAGCTTAGGGAACAGGGGTACGACACCCCTCCACTTT
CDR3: CASSLGNRGTTPLHF

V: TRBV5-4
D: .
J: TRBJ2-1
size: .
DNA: TGTGCCAGCAGCTCCACGGGCCTTACCCTGCAGTTCTTC
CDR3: CASSSTGLTLQFF

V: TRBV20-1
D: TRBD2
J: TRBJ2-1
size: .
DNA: TGCAGTGCAGACCTAGCGGGGGAGCGGCAGTTCTTC
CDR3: CSADLAGERQFF

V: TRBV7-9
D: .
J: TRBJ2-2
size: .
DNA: TGTGCCAGCAGGAAGGGGGGCGTAGGCGGGGAGCTGTTTTTT
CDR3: CASRKGGVGGELFF

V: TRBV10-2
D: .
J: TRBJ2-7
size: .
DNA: TGCGCCAGCAGTGAGTCTTCGGGACACGAGCAGTACTTC
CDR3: CASSESSGHEQYF

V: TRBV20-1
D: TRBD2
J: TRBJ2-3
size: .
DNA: TGCAGTGCTAGAGTCCCCAGGACTAGCGGGAGTACGCAGTATTTT
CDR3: CSARVPRTSGSTQYF

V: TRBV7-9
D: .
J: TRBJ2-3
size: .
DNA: TGTGCCAGCCCCCTACCCACAGATACGCAGTATTTT
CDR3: CASPLPTDTQYF

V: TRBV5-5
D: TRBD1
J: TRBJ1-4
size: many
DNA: TGTGCCAGCAGCTTGAGGACAGGGGGTGGGGCAGCAACTAATGAAAAACTGTTTTTT
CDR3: CASSLRTGGGAATNEKLFF

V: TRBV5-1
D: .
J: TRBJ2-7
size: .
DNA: TGCGCCAGCAGCCCGCGGAAACCGCTCACCTACGAGCAGTACTTC
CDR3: CASSPRKPLTYEQYF

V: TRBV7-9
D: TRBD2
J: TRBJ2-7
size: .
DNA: TGTGCCAGCAGCTTGGCGGGACAGGGGACTAGCGGGAGAACTTACGAGCAGTACTTC
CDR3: CASSLAGQGTSGRTYEQYF

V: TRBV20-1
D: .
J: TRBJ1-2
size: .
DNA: TGCAGTGCCAGCAGCCAAGGGAGACACGACGGAAACTATGGCTACACCTTC
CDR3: CSASSQGRHDGNYGYTF

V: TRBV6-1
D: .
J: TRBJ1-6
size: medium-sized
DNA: TGTGCCAGCAGTGAATTAACAGGGAGTTCACCCCTCCACTTT
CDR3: CASSELTGSSPLHF

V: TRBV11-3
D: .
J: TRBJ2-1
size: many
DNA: TGTGCCAGCAGCCCGTCGGACAATGAGCAGTTCTTC
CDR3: CASSPSDNEQFF

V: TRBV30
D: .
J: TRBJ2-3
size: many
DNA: TGTGCCTGGAGCGGTCTTCTAGCCGGGAGTACAGATACGCAGTATTTT
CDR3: CAWSGLLAGSTDTQYF

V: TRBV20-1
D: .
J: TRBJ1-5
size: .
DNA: TGCAGTAAAGGGCAGAACAATCAGCCCCAGCATTTT
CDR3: CSKGQNNQPQHF

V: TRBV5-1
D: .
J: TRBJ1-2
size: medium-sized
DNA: TGCGCCAGCAGCTTGGTAGGCAGGGGAGACTATGGCTACACCTTC
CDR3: CASSLVGRGDYGYTF

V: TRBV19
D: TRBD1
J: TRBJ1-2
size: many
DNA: TGTGCCAGTAAGGGGGCGCCCGTGGAGGGCTACACCTTC
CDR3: CASKGAPVEGYTF

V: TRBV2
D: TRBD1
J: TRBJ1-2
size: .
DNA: TGTGCCAGCAGAGAATCGGGACAGGGGGATGGCTACACCTTC
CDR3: CASRESGQGDGYTF

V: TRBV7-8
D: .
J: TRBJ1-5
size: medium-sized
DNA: TGTGCCAGCAGCTTAGACAGGGTGCGCAATCAGCCCCAGCATTTT
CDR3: CASSLDRVRNQPQHF

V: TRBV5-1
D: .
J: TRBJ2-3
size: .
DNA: TGCGCCAGCAGCTCGTCGGCAGTAACAGATACGCAGTATTTT
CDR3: CASSSSAVTDTQYF

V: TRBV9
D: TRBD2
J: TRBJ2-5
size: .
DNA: TGTGCCAGCAGCACGACTAGCTATGGGGAGACCCAGTACTTC
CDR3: CASSTTSYGETQYF

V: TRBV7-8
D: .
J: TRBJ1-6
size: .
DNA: TGTGCCAGCAGCTCCGAGGGAAGGTCGAATTCACCCCTCCACTTT
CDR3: CASSSEGRSNSPLHF

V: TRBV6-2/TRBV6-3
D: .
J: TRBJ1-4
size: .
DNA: TGTGCCAGCAGACCCTCACAGGCGAATGAAAAACTGTTTTTT
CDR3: CASRPSQANEKLFF

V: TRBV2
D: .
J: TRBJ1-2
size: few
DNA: TGTGCCAGCGGTATTAACTATGGCTACACCTTC
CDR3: CASGINYGYTF

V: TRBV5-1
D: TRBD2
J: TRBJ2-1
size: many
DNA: TGCGCCAGCAGCTTGGCAGCGGGGGGGTTGGATGAGCAGTTCTTC
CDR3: CASSLAAGGLDEQFF

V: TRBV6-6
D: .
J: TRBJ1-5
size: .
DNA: TGTGCCAGCAGGACCCGGGGTAGCTGGCAGCCCCAGCATTTT
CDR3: CASRTRGSWQPQHF

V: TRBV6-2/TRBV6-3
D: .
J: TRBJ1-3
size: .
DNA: TGTGCCAGCAGTGCCGGAGCACTCTCTGGAAACACCATATATTTT
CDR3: CASSAGALSGNTIYF

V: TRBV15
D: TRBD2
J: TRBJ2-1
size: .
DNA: TGTGCCACCAGCAGAGATTGGCTAGCGGGAGGGGGTTTCTACAATGAGCAGTTCTTC
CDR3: CATSRDWLAGGGFYNEQFF

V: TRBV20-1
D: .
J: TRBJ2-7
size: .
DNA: TGCAGTGCTAGAGAGGGAATCTCCGAGCAGTACTTC
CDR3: CSAREGISEQYF

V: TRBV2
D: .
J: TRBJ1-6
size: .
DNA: TGTGCCAGCAGTCGACAGGACACTAATTCACCCCTCCACTTT
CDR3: CASSRQDTNSPLHF

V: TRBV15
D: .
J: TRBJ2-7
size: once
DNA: TGTGCCACCAGCGTGGGCAGGGAACACTACGAGCAGTACTTC
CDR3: CATSVGREHYEQYF

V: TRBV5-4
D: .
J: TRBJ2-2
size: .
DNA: TGTGCCAGTAGTTCGGGTACAGGGAGGCCCTTCACCGGGGAGCTGTTTTTT
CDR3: CASSSGTGRPFTGELFF

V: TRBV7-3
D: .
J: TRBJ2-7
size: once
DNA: TGTGCCAGCAGCACGGCACTGCTGAGAGCTTACGAGCAGTACTTC
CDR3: CASSTALLRAYEQYF

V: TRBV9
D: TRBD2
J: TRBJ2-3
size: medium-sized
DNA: TGTGCCAGCAGCCCGGGACTAGCCAGCACAGATACGCAGTATTTT
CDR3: CASSPGLASTDTQYF